This entry lists 2 T cell receptor beta chains sequenced from one sample in a study of glioma-infiltrating T cells. The iRepertoire nested amplicon-rescue multiplex PCR amplified TCR alpha and beta CDR3s from RNA. Each CDR3 protein is one row after TCRdb ran MiXCR on the multiplex PCR reads. The table includes tens of thousands of distinct CDR3 sequences, roughly 40% detected once. The specimen was glioma tissue, nonneoplastic brain tissue, or PBMCs (not recorded which). The receptors derive from a human donor with low-grade glioma or glioblastoma, undergoing nonglioma brain surgery, or in good health (not recorded which).

The chain carries TRBV24-1 and TRBJ1-5, with D perhaps matching TRBD1 (6 bases). The J call may be faulty, since TRBJ2-3 better matches the DNA end. The CDR3 consists of 14 residues. The germline CDR1 and CDR2 sequences are KGHDR and SFDVKD. CDR3 bases: TGTGCCACCAGTGATACACAGGGTGGCAAGCCCCAGTATTTT. Amino acid sequence: CATSDTQGGKPQYF.

This clonotype was counted once. The junction and the germline gene differ at one end; a read error may be behind it. The gene calls are TRBV2 and TRBJ2-7; D possibly corresponds to TRBD1 (6 bases). Per germline, CDR1 SNHLY and CDR2 FYNNEI. This CDR3 has 16 amino acids. The CDR3 sequence is CAISQDLDSTVYKQYF. As DNA, the CDR3 is TGTGCCATCAGCCAAGATCTGGACAGTACGGTCTACAAGCAGTACTTC. Together with reference TRBV2 and TRBJ2-7, the CDR3 gives the full variable domain: EPEVTQTPSHQVTQMGQEVILRCVPISNHLYFYWYRQILGQKVEFLVSFYNNEISEKSEIFDDQFSVERPDGSNFTLKIRSTKLEDSAMYFCAISQDLDSTVYKQYFGPGTRLTVT.